These 21 T cell receptor beta chains originate from one sample sequenced in a study of TIL therapy for anti-PD-1-resistant metastatic lung cancer. Indicated time point: pre-treatment sample, taken before nivolumab and TIL therapy. The libraries were made with immunoSEQ v3. Assay: immunoSEQ multiplex PCR; the TCRdb copy retains only in-frame clones and omits some. Of about 46,000 clones listed, roughly 85% are singletons. Sequencing was performed on blood, taken at baseline. Receptor source: a person aged 25-80 years with non-small cell lung cancer.

The gene calls are TRBV19 and TRBJ2-1; TRBD1 matches at 8 bases. V shed 4 bases, J shed 5 bases, and the junction held 7 bases outside the gene matches. Germline V gene sequence: CDR1 LNHDA, CDR2 SQIVND (reference sequence). The CDR3 extends over 15 amino acids. The CDR3 here is CASSTWTGLNNEQFF. The CDR3 bases are TGTGCCAGTAGTACATGGACAGGGCTTAACAATGAGCAGTTCTTC.

The chain employs TRBV5-1 and TRBJ2-3; 8 bases fit TRBD2. Germline loops: CDR1 SGHRS, CDR2 YFSETQ. The junction had 1 base not matched to a gene; V was cut back by 4 bases and J by 0 bases. The CDR3 loop spans 14 amino acids. CDR3 residues: CASSKRESTDTQYF. CDR3 sequence (DNA): TGCGCCAGCAGCAAGCGGGAGAGCACAGATACGCAGTATTTT.

This chain joins TRBV5-8 and TRBJ1-2; D is possibly TRBD1 (5 bases). V was pared by 4 bases and J by 3 bases, with 22 bases between. Germline CDR1 reads SGHTS; CDR2 reads YDEGEE. CDR3 size: 17 residues. CDR3 sequence: CASSPRIGVGQYYGYTF. Written as DNA, the CDR3 is TGTGCCAGCAGCCCTCGTATCGGGGTGGGGCAGTACTATGGCTACACCTTC.

The count of this clone is one. J is TRBJ1-5 and V is TRBV28; maybe TRBD1 (6 bases). CDR1 is MDHEN, CDR2 SYDVKM, per germline. V lost 6 bases to trimming and J lost 2 bases, with 8 bases between them. CDR3 size: 13 residues. Here the CDR3 reads CASRRTGNQPQHF. DNA of the CDR3: TGTGCCAGCAGGCGGACAGGCAATCAGCCCCAGCATTTT.

The chain has TRBV19 and TRBJ2-6, with D possibly called TRBD1 or TRBD2 (7 bases each). V was pared by 7 bases and J by 2 bases, with 15 bases between. CDR1 is LNHDA, CDR2 SQIVND, per germline (reference sequence). This CDR3 contains 16 residues. The chain's CDR3 is CASNEGGGAGANVLTF. The CDR3 region has the DNA TGTGCCAGTAATGAGGGAGGGGGCGCTGGGGCCAACGTCCTGACTTTC.

The chain recombines TRBV2 with TRBJ2-7; D is perhaps TRBD1 (6 bases). Trimming took 2 bases from V and 3 from J, leaving 11 bases between them. The V gene's germline CDR1 is SNHLY and CDR2 FYNNEI. The CDR3 has 14 residues. CDR3 bases: TGTGCCAGCAGTGAAAGGGGGACGGTCTACGAGCAGTACTTC. Protein product: CASSERGTVYEQYF.

CDR3 protein: CASSYTGLGHQETQYF. CDR3 DNA sequence: TGTGCCAGCAGCTACACCGGGTTGGGGCACCAAGAGACCCAGTACTTC. The chain couples TRBV11-2 to TRBJ2-5; D perhaps matches TRBD1 (5 bases). The germline CDR1 and CDR2 sequences are SGHAT and FQNNGV. The CDR3 covers 16 residues. The V end lost 4 bases, the J end lost 0 bases, and 15 bases lay between the germline ends.

This clone has just one count. Other nucleotide sequences in the sample specify the same CDR3. The chain couples TRBV7-9 to TRBJ1-5, with D maybe TRBD1 (5 bases). V lost 1 base to trimming and J lost 1 base, with 5 bases between them. This CDR3 spans 14 amino acids. Looked up from germline, CDR1 is SEHNR and CDR2 is FQNEAQ (reference sequence). The CDR3 sequence is CASSLGQSNQPQHF. The CDR3 DNA reads as TGTGCCAGCAGCTTAGGACAGAGCAATCAGCCCCAGCATTTT. The full variable domain, completed using reference TRBV7-9 and TRBJ1-5, is DTGVSQNPRHKITKRGQNVTFRCDPISEHNRLYWYRQTLGQGPEFLTYFQNEAQLEKSRLLSDRFSAERPKGSFSTLEIQRTEQGDSAMYLCASSLGQSNQPQHFGDGTRLSIL.

The chain employs TRBV5-1 and TRBJ2-7; 7 nucleotides align to TRBD1. CDR1 SGHRS and CDR2 YFSETQ come from the germline V gene. The length of the CDR3 is 15 residues. With 4 bases clipped from V and 0 bases from J, the junction kept 7 bases outside the gene matches. DNA of the CDR3: TGCGCCAGCAGCCTGGGACAGACGAGCTCCTACGAGCAGTACTTC. Translating gives CASSLGQTSSYEQYF.

The gene calls are TRBV4-3 and TRBJ1-3; 10 positions agree with TRBD1. Trimming removed 0 bases from V and 0 bases from J; junction bases left unmatched: 5. The CDR3 is 18 residues long. Germline values: CDR1 LGHNA, CDR2 YSLEER. CDR3 bases: TGCGCCAGCAGCCAAGAAGAGGGACAGGGGTACTCTGGAAACACCATATATTTT. This gives the protein CASSQEEGQGYSGNTIYF.

The chain recombines TRBV7-3 with TRBJ1-6, with 8 bases identical to TRBD1. V lost 4 bases and J lost 9; bases outside the gene matches: 5. CDR1 and CDR2 (germline): SGHTA, FQGTGA. There are 14 residues in the CDR3. CDR3 residues: CASSSTGARSPLHF. In DNA form, the CDR3 reads TGTGCCAGCAGCTCGACAGGGGCGCGTTCACCCCTCCACTTT.

V gene TRBV9 combines with J gene TRBJ2-3; possibly TRBD2 for D (5 bases). Trimming pared 0 bases from V and 5 bases from J, leaving 13 bases between. CDR3 length: 15 amino acids. Germline CDR1 reads SGDLS; CDR2 reads YYNGEE. The CDR3 here is CASSVALRDRDTQYF. The CDR3 region has the DNA TGTGCCAGCAGCGTAGCCCTACGGGATCGAGATACGCAGTATTTT.

The chain employs TRBV5-1 and TRBJ2-7; perhaps D is TRBD1 or TRBD2 (6 bases each). CDR1 is SGHRS and CDR2 is YFSETQ in the germline V gene. The CDR3 contains 13 residues. The germline V and J ends were trimmed by 4 bases and 2 bases, with 10 bases remaining between them. This CDR3 is CASSGGTTYEQYF. In nucleotides, the CDR3 is TGCGCCAGCAGCGGCGGGACAACCTACGAGCAGTACTTC.

The J gene is TRBJ2-3, the V gene TRBV19; the match to TRBD2 covers 13 bases. Germline trimming cut 4 bases from V and 0 bases from J; bases unmatched to any gene: 4. Germline assignment: CDR1 LNHDA and CDR2 SQIVND (reference sequence). The CDR3 consists of 17 residues. DNA for the CDR3: TGTGCCAGTAGTACCTTGGGACTAGCGGGGAGCACAGATACGCAGTATTTT. Translation: CASSTLGLAGSTDTQYF. Looking up the rest from reference TRBV19 and TRBJ2-3 gives the full variable domain: DGGITQSPKYLFRKEGQNVTLSCEQNLNHDAMYWYRQDPGQGLRLIYYSQIVNDFQKGDIAEGYSVSREKKESFPLTVTSAQKNPTAFYLCASSTLGLAGSTDTQYFGPGTRLTVL.

The chain has TRBV2 and TRBJ2-5; TRBD1 agrees at 7 bases. The CDR3 length is 16 residues. Germline trimming cut 0 bases from V and 5 bases from J; bases unmatched to any gene: 9. CDR1 is SNHLY, CDR2 FYNNEI, per germline. CDR3 protein: CASSEALGQGVETQYF. The CDR3 DNA is TGTGCCAGCAGTGAAGCGCTTGGCCAGGGGGTCGAGACCCAGTACTTC.

The V gene is TRBV18, the J gene TRBJ2-7, with D tentatively TRBD1 (6 bases). Germline CDR1 is KGHSH and CDR2 is LQKENI. This CDR3 is 16 amino acids long. V was cut by 3 bases and J by 0 bases, with 15 bases left in between. The CDR3 sequence: CASSPQLGDNSYEQYF. Here the CDR3 DNA reads TGTGCCAGCTCACCCCAACTCGGGGACAACTCCTACGAGCAGTACTTC.

This clone has a single count. The gene calls are TRBV7-2 and TRBJ2-5; weak D call: TRBD1 (5 bases). The CDR3 consists of 14 residues. Per germline, CDR1 SGHTA and CDR2 FQGNSA. V was trimmed by 0 bases and J by 1 base, leaving 6 bases between them. This chain's CDR3 is CASSLARAQETQYF. Written as DNA, the CDR3 is TGTGCCAGCAGCTTAGCCAGGGCCCAAGAGACCCAGTACTTC.

The chain uses TRBV7-8 and TRBJ2-7; 11 bases are a match to TRBD2. Germline trimming cut 5 bases from V and 9 bases from J; bases unmatched to any gene: 12. CDR1 is SGHVS, CDR2 FQNEAQ, per germline. The CDR3 contains 15 residues. CDR3 residues: CASSPQLAGESGQYF. The CDR3, as DNA: TGTGCCAGCAGCCCCCAACTAGCGGGAGAATCAGGGCAGTACTTC.

The chain uses TRBV28 and TRBJ2-2, with D unclear. Germline V gene lookup returns CDR1 MDHEN and CDR2 SYDVKM. This CDR3 region has 14 residues. The ends were cut back, 3 bases at V and 5 bases at J, with 10 bases in the middle. CDR3 in amino acids: CASSFPPRTGELFF. DNA of the CDR3: TGTGCCAGCAGTTTCCCACCAAGGACCGGGGAGCTGTTTTTT.

The chain combines TRBV4-1 with TRBJ2-7, with 8 bases fitting TRBD1. The CDR3 covers 14 residues. Germline V CDR1 and CDR2: MGHRA, YSYEKL. V was pared by 1 base and J by 4 bases, with 3 bases of the junction left unmatched. As DNA, the CDR3 is TGCGCCAGCAGCCAAGGGTGGACAGGGTACGAGCAGTACTTC. Amino acid sequence: CASSQGWTGYEQYF.

In its sample, this clone was seen a few times. The V and J genes are TRBV27 and TRBJ2-2; 7 positions match TRBD1. CDR1 and CDR2 (germline): MNHEY, SMNVEV (reference sequence). V gave up 0 bases and J gave up 0 bases; unmatched junction bases: 7. The CDR3 is made up of 18 amino acids. CDR3 region: CASSLSPGQLTNTGELFF. CDR3 coding DNA: TGTGCCAGCAGTTTATCCCCGGGACAGCTGACGAACACCGGGGAGCTGTTTTTT.